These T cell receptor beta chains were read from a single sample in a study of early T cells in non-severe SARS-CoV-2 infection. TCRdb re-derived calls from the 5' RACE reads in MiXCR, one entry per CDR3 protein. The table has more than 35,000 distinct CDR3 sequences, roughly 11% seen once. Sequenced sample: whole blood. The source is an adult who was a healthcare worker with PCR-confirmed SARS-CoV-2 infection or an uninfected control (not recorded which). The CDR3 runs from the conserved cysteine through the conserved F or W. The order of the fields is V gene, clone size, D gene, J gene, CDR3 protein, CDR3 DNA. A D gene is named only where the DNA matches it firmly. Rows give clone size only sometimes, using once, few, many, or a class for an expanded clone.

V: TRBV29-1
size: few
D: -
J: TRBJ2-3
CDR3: CSVVDKLRSTDTQYF
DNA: TGCAGCGTTGTAGACAAGCTAAGGAGCACAGATACGCAGTATTTT

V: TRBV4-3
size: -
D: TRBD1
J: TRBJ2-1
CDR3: CASSPETGGSYNEQFF
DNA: TGCGCCAGCAGCCCCGAAACAGGGGGGTCCTACAATGAGCAGTTCTTC

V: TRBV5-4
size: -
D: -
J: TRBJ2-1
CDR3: CASSLNISPMKQFF
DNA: TGTGCCAGCAGCTTGAACATCTCCCCAATGAAGCAGTTCTTC

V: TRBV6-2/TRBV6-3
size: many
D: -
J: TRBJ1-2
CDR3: CASSYSIDIRGANYGYTF
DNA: TGTGCCAGCAGTTACTCGATCGACATAAGGGGCGCTAACTATGGCTACACCTTC

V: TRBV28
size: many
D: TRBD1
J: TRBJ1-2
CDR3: CAGSFGTANYGYTF
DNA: TGTGCCGGCAGTTTCGGGACAGCCAACTATGGCTACACCTTC

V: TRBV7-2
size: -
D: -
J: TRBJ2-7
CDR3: CASSLDPGAEQYF
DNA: TGTGCCAGCAGCTTAGATCCCGGGGCCGAGCAGTACTTC

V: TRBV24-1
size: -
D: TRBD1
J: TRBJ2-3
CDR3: CATSEPGQGEDTQYF
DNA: TGTGCCACCAGTGAGCCCGGACAGGGGGAAGATACGCAGTATTTT

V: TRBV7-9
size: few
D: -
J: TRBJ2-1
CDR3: CASSFSGRGGEQFF
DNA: TGTGCCAGCAGCTTTTCCGGGAGAGGAGGTGAGCAGTTCTTC

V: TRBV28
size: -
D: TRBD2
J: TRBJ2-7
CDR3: CASSPGGAQDYEQYF
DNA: TGTGCCAGCAGTCCCGGGGGGGCGCAGGATTACGAGCAGTACTTC

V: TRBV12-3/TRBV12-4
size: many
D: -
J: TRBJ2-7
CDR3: CASSLVPGYEQYF
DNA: TGTGCCAGCAGTTTAGTCCCAGGCTACGAGCAGTACTTC

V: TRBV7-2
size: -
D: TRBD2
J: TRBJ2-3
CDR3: CASSSSGDTDTQYF
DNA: TGTGCCAGCAGCTCCAGCGGGGATACAGATACGCAGTATTTT

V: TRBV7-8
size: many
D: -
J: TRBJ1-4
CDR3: CASSLKVRGRGEKLFF
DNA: TGTGCCAGCAGCTTAAAGGTCCGGGGTCGGGGTGAAAAACTGTTTTTT

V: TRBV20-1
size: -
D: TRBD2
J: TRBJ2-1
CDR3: CSAYRSGGNNEQFF
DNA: TGCAGTGCTTACCGTAGCGGGGGTAATAATGAGCAGTTCTTC

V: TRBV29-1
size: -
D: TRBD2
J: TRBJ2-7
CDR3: CSATKGTSGSGHEQYF
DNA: TGCAGCGCCACGAAGGGGACTAGCGGGAGTGGCCACGAGCAGTACTTC

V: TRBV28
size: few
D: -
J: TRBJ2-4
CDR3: CASSLAKNIQYF
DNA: TGTGCCAGCAGTTTAGCCAAAAACATTCAGTACTTC

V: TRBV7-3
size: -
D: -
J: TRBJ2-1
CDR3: CASSFSGDEQFF
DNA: TGTGCCAGCAGCTTCTCGGGCGATGAGCAGTTCTTC

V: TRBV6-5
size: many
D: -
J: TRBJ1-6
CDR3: CASSLQVGDSPLHF
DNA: TGTGCCAGCAGTTTACAGGTCGGGGATTCACCCCTCCACTTT

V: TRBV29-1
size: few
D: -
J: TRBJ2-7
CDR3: CSVAGRGYEQYF
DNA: TGCAGCGTTGCGGGCAGGGGATACGAGCAGTACTTC

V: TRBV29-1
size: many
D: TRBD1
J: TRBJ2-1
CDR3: CSVEETGYIGEQFF
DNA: TGCAGCGTTGAGGAGACAGGGTATATAGGTGAGCAGTTCTTC

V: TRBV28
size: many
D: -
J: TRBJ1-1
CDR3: CASSFNRRAAFF
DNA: TGTGCCAGCAGTTTTAACCGGAGGGCGGCTTTCTTT

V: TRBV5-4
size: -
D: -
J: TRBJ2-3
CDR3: CTSSSHSVDTQYF
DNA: TGTACCAGCAGCTCCCATTCTGTAGATACGCAGTATTTT

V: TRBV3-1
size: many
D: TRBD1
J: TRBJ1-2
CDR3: CASSQATQGVYGYTF
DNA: TGTGCCAGCAGCCAAGCGACCCAGGGGGTCTATGGCTACACCTTC

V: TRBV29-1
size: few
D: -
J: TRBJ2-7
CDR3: CSVETESYEQYF
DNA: TGCAGCGTTGAGACAGAATCCTACGAGCAGTACTTC

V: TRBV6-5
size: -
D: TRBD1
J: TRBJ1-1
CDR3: CASRRDRVAAEAFF
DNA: TGTGCCAGCAGGAGGGACAGGGTCGCGGCTGAAGCTTTCTTT

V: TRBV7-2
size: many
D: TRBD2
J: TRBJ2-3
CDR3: CASSISGGKDTQYF
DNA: TGTGCCAGCTCCATTTCGGGGGGAAAAGATACGCAGTATTTT

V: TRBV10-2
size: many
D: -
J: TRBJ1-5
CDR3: CASSEPGVGQPQHF
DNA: TGCGCCAGCAGTGAACCAGGGGTAGGTCAGCCCCAGCATTTT

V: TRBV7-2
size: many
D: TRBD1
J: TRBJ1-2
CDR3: CASSPRQGGYGYTF
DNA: TGTGCCAGCAGCCCGCGACAGGGAGGCTATGGCTACACCTTC

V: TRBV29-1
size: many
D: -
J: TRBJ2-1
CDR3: CSVEGGAYNEQFF
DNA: TGCAGCGTAGAGGGGGGCGCCTACAATGAGCAGTTCTTC

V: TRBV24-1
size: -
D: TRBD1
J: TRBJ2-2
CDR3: CATRGTGTTGELFF
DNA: TGTGCCACCAGGGGGACAGGTACCACCGGGGAGCTGTTTTTT

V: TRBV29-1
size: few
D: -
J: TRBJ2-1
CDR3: CSVVSGGLYNEQFF
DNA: TGCAGCGTTGTATCCGGGGGCCTTTACAATGAGCAGTTCTTC

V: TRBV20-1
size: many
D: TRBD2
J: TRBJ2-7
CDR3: CSYSRLAGDSEQYF
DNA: TGCAGTTACTCTCGACTAGCGGGAGACTCCGAGCAGTACTTC

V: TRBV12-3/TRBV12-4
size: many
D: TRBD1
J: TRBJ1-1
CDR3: CASSPRQGYTEAFF
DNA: TGTGCCAGCAGCCCCCGACAGGGATACACTGAAGCTTTCTTT

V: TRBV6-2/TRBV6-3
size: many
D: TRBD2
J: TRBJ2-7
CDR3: CASSYSVAGGNEQYF
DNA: TGTGCCAGCAGTTACTCCGTGGCGGGAGGGAACGAGCAGTACTTC

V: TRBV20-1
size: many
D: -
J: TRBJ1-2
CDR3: CSARDPRRGHSLF
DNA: TGCAGTGCTAGAGATCCGCGCCGGGGGCACTCTTTGTTC

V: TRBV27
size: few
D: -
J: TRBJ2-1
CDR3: CASSLGLVGEQFF
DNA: TGTGCCAGCAGTTTAGGGCTAGTCGGTGAGCAGTTCTTC

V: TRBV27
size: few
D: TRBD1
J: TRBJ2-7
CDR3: CASSYTGGALRKQYF
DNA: TGTGCCAGCAGTTACACAGGGGGCGCCCTTAGAAAGCAGTACTTC